The clone carrying this T cell receptor beta chain occurred a few times. Its antigen remains unidentified. Using a J-beta primer mix together with a sample-barcoded 5' primer, a second PCR was run for roughly 6 to 11 cycles. TCRdb called the 5' RACE reads again in MiXCR, with one record for every CDR3 protein. The sample records hundreds of thousands of distinct CDR3 sequences, around 20% being singletons. This sample was taken from a study of blood T cells in healthy people across ages. Study findings and constraints: Age brought a roughly linear fall in TCR beta diversity measured per million T cells. Aged donors had fewer naive CD4+ cells and lower diversity than long-lived donors.

Germline V CDR1 and CDR2: SSHAT, FNYEAQ (reference sequence). CDR3 length: 13 residues. The clonotype was recovered from a man between 65 and 79 years old in good health. The chain recombines TRBV7-7 with TRBJ2-5; D is ambiguous. Material: blood. In DNA, the CDR3 is TGTGTTAGCAGCTTAGTACTTCAAGAGACCCAGTACTTC. This sequence encodes CVSSLVLQETQYF.